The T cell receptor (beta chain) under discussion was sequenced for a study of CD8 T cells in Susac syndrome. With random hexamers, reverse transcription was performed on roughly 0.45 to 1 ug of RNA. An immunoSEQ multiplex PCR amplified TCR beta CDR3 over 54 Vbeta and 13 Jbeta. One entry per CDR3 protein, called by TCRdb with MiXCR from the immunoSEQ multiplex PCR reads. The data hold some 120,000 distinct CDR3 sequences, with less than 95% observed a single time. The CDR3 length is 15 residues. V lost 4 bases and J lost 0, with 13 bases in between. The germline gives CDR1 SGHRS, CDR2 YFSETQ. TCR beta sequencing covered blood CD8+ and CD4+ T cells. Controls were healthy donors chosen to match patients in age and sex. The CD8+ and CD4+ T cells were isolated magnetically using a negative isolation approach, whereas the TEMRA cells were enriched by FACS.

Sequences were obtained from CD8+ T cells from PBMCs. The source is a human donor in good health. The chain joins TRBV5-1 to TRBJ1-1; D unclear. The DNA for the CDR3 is TGCGCCAGCAGCAGAACGACGGCCATGAACACTGAAGCTTTCTTT. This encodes CASSRTTAMNTEAFF. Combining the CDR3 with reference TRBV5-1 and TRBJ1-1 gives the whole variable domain KAGVTQTPRYLIKTRGQQVTLSCSPISGHRSVSWYQQTPGQGLQFLFEYFSETQRNKGNFPGRFSGRQFSNSRSEMNVSTLELGDSALYLCASSRTTAMNTEAFFGQGTRLTVV.